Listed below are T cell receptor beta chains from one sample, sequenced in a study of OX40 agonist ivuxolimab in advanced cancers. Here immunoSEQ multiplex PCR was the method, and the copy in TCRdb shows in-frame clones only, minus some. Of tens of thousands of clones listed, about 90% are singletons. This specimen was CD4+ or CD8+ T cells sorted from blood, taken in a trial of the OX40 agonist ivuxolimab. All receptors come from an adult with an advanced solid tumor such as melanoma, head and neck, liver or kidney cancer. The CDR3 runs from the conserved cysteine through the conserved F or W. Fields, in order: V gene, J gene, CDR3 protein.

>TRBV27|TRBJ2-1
CASSLRRSFGNEQFF
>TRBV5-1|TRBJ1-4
CASSLQGPLSLSYF
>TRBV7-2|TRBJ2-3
CASRKGQNADTQYF
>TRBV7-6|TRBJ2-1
CASSLVPGRGSGNEQFF
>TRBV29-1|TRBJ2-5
CSVDLQEIQETQYF
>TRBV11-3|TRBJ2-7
CASSRTYEQYF
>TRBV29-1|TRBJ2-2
CSGRWGSTGELFF
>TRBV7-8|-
CACTSGAGNYEQYF
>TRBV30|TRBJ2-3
CAWSVLGADTDTQYF
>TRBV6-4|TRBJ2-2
CASSDPSGRSRGGELFF
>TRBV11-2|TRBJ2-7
CASSQNRLAGGYEQYF
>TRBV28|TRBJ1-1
CASSLSGRGAFF
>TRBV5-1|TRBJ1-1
CASSETTDLNTEAFF
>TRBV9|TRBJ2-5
CASSVAGSPETQYF
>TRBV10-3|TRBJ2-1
CAIRVAGAGNNEQFF
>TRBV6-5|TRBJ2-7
CASRGLGAYEQYF
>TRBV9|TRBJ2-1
CASSPEAGGLSSNEQFF
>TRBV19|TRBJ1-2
CASSIDRGAVGYTF
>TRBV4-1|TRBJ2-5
CASSQETGGTGETQYF
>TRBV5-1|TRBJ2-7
CASSSRVGEQYF
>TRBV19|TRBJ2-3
CASMGPLAGGPPDTQYF
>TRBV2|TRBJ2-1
CASSSIGTASSYNEQFF